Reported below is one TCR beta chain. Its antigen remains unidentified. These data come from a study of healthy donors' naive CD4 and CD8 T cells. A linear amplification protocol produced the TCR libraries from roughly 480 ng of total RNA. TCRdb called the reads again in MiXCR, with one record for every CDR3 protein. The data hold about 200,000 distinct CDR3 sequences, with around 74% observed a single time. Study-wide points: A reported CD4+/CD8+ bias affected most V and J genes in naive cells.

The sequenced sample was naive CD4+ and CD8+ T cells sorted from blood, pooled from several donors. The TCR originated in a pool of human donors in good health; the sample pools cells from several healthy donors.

The CDR3 DNA reads TGCAGTGCTAGAGATGAGGGATGGGCAGCCACTGAAGCTTTCTTT. Residues: CSARDEGWAATEAFF. The V call is TRBV20-1, the J call TRBJ1-1; D unclear. The V and J ends lost 0 bases and 4 bases respectively, with 15 bases between them. The germline V gene has CDR1 DFQATT and CDR2 SNEGSKA (reference sequence). This CDR3 spans 15 amino acids.